This T cell receptor beta chain was identified in a study of OX40 agonist ivuxolimab in advanced cancers. Study-wide points: Blood T cells, both CD4+ and CD8+, expanded clonally by week 6 at 0.1 to 3.0 mg/kg. In CD8+ T cells, expanded clones were on average more numerous than in CD4+.

The V and J ends lost 4 bases and 7 bases, in that order; junction bases with no gene match: 7. The CDR3 is 15 amino acids. The germline V gene encodes CDR1 KGHSH and CDR2 LQKENI. Clones were read by immunoSEQ multiplex PCR, and TCRdb kept only the in-frame ones, dropping some. Of tens of thousands of clones detected, around 86% appear once; the ten largest clones hold 0.55% to 0.7%. This clone was observed a handful of times. Its target is unknown. The TCR originated in an adult with an advanced solid tumor such as melanoma, head and neck, liver or kidney cancer. The V gene is TRBV18, the J gene TRBJ1-4; 9 bases are a match to TRBD1. The sequences come from CD4+ or CD8+ T cells sorted from blood, collected in a trial of the OX40 agonist ivuxolimab. Here the CDR3 DNA reads TGTGCCAGCTCACGACGGACAGGGGTGGGTGAAAAACTGTTTTTT. It yields the protein CASSRRTGVGEKLFF.